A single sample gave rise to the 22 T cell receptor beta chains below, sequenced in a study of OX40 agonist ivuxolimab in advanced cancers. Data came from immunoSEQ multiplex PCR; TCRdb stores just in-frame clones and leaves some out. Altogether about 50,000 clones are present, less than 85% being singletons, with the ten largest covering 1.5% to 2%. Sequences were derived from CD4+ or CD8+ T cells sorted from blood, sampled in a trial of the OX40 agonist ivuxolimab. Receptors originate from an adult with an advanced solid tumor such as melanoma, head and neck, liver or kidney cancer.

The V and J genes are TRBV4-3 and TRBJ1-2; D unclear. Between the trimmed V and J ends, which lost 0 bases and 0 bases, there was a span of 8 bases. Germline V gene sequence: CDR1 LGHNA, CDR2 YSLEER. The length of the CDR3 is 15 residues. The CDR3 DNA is TGCGCCAGCAGCCAAGATCTCGCGCCTAACTATGGCTACACCTTC. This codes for CASSQDLAPNYGYTF.

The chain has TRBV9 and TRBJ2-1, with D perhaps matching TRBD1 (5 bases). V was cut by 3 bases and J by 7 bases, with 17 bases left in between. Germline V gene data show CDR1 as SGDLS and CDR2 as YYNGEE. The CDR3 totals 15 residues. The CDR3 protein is CASSGEAGSGNEQFF. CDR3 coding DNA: TGTGCCAGCAGCGGCGAGGCAGGGTCGGGTAATGAGCAGTTCTTC. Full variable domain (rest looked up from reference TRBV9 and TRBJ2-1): DSGVTQTPKHLITATGQRVTLRCSPRSGDLSVYWYQQSLDQGLQFLIQYYNGEERAKGNILERFSAQQFPDLHSELNLSSLELGDSALYFCASSGEAGSGNEQFFGPGTRLTVL.

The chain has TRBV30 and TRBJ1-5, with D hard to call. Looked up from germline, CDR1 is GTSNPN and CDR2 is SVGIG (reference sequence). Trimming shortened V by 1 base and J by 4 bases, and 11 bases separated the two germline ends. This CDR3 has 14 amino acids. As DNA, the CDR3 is TGTGCCTGGAGTGGGTCTAGAGGGAATCAGCCCCAGCATTTT. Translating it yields CAWSGSRGNQPQHF.

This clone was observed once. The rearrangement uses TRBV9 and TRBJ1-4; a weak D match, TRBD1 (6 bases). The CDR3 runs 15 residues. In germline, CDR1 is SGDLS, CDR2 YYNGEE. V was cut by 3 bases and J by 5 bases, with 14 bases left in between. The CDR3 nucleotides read TGTGCCAGCAGCGCCCTACAGGGTATGAATGAAAAACTGTTTTTT. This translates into CASSALQGMNEKLFF.

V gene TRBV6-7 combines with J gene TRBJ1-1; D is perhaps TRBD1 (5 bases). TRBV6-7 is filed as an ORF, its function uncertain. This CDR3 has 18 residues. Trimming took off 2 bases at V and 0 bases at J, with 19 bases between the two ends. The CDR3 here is CASSYQVGAMGVNTEAFF. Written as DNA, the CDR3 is TGTGCCAGCAGTTACCAGGTGGGAGCGATGGGGGTGAACACTGAAGCTTTCTTT.

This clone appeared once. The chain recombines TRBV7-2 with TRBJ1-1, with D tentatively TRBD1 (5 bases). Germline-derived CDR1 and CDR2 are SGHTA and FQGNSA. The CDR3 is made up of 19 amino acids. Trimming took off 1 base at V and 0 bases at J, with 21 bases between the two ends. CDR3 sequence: CASSLEGLGEVRMNTEAFF. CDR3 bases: TGTGCCAGCAGCTTAGAAGGATTGGGGGAAGTTCGGATGAACACTGAAGCTTTCTTT. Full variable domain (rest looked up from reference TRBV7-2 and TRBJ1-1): GAGVSQSPSNKVTEKGKDVELRCDPISGHTALYWYRQSLGQGLEFLIYFQGNSAPDKSGLPSDRFSAERTGGSVSTLTIQRTQQEDSAVYLCASSLEGLGEVRMNTEAFFGQGTRLTVV.

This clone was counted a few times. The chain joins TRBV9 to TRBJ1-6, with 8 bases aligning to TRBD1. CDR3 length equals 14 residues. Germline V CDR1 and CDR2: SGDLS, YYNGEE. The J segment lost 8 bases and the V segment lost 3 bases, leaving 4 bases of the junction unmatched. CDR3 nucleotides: TGTGCCAGCAGCGCAGGGACAGGTCATTCACCCCTCCACTTT. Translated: CASSAGTGHSPLHF.

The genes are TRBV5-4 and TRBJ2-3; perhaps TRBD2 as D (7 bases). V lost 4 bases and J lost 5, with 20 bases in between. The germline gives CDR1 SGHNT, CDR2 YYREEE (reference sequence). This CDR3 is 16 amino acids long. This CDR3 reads CASSIRGGTGVDTQYF. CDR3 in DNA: TGTGCCAGCAGCATCAGGGGAGGGACTGGTGTAGATACGCAGTATTTT.

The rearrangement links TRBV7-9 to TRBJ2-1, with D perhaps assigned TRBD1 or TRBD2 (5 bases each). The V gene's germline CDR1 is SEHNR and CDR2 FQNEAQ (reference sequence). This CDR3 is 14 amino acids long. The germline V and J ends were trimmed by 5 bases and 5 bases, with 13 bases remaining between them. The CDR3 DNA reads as TGTGCCAGCAGCCGAGGGACGGATAACAATGAGCAGTTCTTC. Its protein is CASSRGTDNNEQFF.

The CDR3 DNA is TGTGCCAGCTCACGGGGACAGACGTACCAAGAGACCCAGTACTTC. Amino acid sequence: CASSRGQTYQETQYF. This chain joins TRBV18 and TRBJ2-5; 7 nucleotides align to TRBD1. V dropped 4 bases and J dropped 0; count of bases not matched to a gene: 5. This CDR3 comprises 15 residues. Germline V gene sequence: CDR1 KGHSH, CDR2 LQKENI.

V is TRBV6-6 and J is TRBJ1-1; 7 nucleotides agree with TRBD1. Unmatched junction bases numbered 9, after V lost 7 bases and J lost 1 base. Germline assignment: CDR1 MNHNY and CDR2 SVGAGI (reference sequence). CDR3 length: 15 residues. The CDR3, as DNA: TGTGCCAGCATCCCCGGGGGGACAGAGAACACTGAAGCTTTCTTT. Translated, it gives CASIPGGTENTEAFF.

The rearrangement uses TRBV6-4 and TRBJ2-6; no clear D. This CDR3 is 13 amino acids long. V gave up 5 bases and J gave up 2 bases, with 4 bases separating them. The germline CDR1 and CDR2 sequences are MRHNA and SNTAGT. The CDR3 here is CASSNTGANVLTF. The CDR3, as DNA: TGTGCCAGCAGTAATACTGGGGCCAACGTCCTGACTTTC.

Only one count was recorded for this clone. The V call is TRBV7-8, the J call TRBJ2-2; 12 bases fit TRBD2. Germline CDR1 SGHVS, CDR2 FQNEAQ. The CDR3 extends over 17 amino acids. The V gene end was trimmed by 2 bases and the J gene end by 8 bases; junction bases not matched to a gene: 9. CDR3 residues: CASSLRLAGGASGELFF. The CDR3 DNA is TGTGCCAGCAGCTTAAGGCTAGCGGGAGGGGCATCAGGGGAGCTGTTTTTT.

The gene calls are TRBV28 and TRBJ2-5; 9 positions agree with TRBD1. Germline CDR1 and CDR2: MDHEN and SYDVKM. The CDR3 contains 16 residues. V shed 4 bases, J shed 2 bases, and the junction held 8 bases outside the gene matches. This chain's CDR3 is CASSSTGTGFQETQYF. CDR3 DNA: TGTGCCAGCAGTTCAACCGGGACAGGGTTTCAAGAGACCCAGTACTTC.

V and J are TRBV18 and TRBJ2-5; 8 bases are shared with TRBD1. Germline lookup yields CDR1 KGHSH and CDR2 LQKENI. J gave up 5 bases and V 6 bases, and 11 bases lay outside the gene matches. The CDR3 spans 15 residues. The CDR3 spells CASSPARGRWETQYF. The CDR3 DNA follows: TGTGCCAGCTCGCCAGCCAGGGGGCGGTGGGAGACCCAGTACTTC.

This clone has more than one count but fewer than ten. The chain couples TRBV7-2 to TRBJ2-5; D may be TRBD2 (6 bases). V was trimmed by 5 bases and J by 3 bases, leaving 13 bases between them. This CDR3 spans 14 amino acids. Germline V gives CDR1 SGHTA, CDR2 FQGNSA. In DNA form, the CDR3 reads TGTGCCAGCAGCCGGGACCGGAGGGAAGAGACCCAGTACTTC. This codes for CASSRDRREETQYF.

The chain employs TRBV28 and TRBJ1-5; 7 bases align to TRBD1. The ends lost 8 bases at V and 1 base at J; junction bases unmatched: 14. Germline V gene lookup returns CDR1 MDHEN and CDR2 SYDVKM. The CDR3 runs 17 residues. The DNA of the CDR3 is TGTGCCAGCCGTCAGACAGGGAGAATACAGAGCAATCAGCCCCAGCATTTT. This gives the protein CASRQTGRIQSNQPQHF.

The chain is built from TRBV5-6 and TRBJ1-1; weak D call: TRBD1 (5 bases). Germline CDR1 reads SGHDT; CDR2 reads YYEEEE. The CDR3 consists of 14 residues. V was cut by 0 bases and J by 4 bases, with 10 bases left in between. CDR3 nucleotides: TGTGCCAGCAGCTTGGGAGGGGTGGGCACTGAAGCTTTCTTT. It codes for CASSLGGVGTEAFF.

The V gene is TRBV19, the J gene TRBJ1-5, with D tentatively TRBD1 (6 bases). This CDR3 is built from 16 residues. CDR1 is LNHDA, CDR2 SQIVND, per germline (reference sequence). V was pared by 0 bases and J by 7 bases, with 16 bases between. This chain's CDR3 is CASSIDHMGGVQPQHF. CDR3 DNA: TGTGCCAGTAGTATAGATCATATGGGGGGCGTGCAGCCCCAGCATTTT.

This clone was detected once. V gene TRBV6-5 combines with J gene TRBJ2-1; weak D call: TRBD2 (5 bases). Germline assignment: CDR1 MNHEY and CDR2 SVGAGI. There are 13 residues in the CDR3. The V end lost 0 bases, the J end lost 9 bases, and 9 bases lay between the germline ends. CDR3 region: CASSYSHAGEQFF. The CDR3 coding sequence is TGTGCCAGCAGTTACTCCCACGCGGGTGAGCAGTTCTTC.

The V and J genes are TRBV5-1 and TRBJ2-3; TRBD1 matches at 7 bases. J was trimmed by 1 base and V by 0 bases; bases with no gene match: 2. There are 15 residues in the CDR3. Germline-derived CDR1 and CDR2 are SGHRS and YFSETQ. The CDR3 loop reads CASSLVGTGTDTQYF. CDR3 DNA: TGCGCCAGCAGCTTGGTTGGGACAGGCACAGATACGCAGTATTTT. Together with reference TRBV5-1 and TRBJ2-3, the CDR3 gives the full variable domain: KAGVTQTPRYLIKTRGQQVTLSCSPISGHRSVSWYQQTPGQGLQFLFEYFSETQRNKGNFPGRFSGRQFSNSRSEMNVSTLELGDSALYLCASSLVGTGTDTQYFGPGTRLTVL.

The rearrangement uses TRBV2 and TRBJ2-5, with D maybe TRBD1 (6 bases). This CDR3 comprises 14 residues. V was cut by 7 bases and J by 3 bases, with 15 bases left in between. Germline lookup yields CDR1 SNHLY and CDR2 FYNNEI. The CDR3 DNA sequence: TGTGCCAGCACCAGAGGGGGTGACGAAGAGACCCAGTACTTC. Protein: CASTRGGDEETQYF.